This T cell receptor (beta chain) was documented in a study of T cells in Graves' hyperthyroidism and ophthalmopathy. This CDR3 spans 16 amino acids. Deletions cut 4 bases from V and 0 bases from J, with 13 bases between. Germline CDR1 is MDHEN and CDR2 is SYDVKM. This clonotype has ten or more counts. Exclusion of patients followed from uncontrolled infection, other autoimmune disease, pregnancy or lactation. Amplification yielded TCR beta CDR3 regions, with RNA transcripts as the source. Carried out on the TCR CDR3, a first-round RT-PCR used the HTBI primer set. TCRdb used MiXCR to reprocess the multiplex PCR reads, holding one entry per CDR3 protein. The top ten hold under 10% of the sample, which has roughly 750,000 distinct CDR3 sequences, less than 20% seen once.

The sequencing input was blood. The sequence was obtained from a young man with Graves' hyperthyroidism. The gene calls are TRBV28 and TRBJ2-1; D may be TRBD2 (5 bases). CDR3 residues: CASSSPGMSSYNEQFF. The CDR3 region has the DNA TGTGCCAGCAGTTCCCCGGGGATGAGCTCCTACAATGAGCAGTTCTTC.